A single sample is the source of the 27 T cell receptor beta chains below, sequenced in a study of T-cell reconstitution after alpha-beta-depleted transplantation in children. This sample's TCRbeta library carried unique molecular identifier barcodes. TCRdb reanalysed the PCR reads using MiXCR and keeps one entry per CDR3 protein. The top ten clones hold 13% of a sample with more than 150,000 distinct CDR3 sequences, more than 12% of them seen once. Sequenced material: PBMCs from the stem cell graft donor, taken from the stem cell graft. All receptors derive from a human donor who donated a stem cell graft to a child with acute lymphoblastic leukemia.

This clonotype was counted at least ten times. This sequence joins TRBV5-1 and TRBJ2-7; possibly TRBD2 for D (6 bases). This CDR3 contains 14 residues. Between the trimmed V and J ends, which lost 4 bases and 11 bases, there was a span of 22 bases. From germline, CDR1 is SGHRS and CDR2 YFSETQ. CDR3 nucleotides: TGCGCCAGCAGCCGCATTATCGGGGGAACCCTCGAGTACTTC. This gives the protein CASSRIIGGTLEYF. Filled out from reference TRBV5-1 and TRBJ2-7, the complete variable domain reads KAGVTQTPRYLIKTRGQQVTLSCSPISGHRSVSWYQQTPGQGLQFLFEYFSETQRNKGNFPGRFSGRQFSNSRSEMNVSTLELGDSALYLCASSRIIGGTLEYFGPGTRLTVT.

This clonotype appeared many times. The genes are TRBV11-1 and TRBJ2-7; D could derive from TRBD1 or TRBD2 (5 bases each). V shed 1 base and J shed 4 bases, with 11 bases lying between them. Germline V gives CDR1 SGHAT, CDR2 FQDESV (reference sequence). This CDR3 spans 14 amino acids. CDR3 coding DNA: TGTGCCAGCAGCTTAGACCGGGACGCATACGAGCAGTACTTC. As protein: CASSLDRDAYEQYF.

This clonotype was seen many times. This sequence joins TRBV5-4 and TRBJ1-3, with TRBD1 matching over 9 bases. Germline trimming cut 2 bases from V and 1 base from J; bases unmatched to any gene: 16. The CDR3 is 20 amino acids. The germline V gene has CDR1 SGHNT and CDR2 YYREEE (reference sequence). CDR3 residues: CASSFRDRAETFQSGNTIYF. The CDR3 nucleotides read TGTGCCAGCAGCTTCCGGGACAGGGCCGAAACCTTCCAATCTGGAAACACCATATATTTT.

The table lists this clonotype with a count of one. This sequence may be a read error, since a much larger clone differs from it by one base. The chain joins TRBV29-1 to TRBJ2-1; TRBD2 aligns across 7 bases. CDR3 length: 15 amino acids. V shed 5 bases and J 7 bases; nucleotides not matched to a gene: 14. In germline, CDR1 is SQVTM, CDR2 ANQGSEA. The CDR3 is CSVQGFGEGPNEQFF. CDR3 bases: TGCAGCGTTCAAGGCTTCGGGGAGGGACCAAATGAGCAGTTCTTC.

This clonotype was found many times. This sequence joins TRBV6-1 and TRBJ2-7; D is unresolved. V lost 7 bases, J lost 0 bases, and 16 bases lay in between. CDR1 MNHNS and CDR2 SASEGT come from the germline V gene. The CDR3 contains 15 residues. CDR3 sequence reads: CASTTLYRNSYEQYF. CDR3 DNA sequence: TGTGCCAGCACCACACTCTACAGAAACTCCTACGAGCAGTACTTC.

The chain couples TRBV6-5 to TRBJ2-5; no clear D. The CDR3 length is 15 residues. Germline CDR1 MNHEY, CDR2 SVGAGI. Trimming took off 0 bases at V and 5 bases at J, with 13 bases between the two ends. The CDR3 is CASSYSISGEETQYF. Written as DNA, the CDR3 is TGTGCCAGCAGTTACTCGATTTCCGGCGAGGAGACCCAGTACTTC.

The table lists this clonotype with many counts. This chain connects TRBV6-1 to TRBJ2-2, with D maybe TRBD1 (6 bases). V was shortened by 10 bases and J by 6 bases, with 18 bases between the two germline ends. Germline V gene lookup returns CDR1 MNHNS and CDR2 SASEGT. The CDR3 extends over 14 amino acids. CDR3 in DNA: TGTGCCACCATCCTTTCAGGGGCGGCCGGGGAGCTGTTTTTT. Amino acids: CATILSGAAGELFF.

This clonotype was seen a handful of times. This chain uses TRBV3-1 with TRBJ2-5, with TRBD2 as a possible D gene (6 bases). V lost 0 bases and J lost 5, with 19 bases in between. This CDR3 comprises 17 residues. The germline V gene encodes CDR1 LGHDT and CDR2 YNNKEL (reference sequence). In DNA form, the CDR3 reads TGTGCCAGCAGCCAAGAGCCCCCACTGCGGGACGAGGAGACCCAGTACTTC. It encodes CASSQEPPLRDEETQYF.

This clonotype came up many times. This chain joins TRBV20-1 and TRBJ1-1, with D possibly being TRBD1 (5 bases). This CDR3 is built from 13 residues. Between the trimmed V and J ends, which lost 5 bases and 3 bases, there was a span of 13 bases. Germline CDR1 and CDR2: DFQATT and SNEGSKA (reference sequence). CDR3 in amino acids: CSARRLGDTEAFF. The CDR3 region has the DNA TGCAGTGCTCGCCGATTGGGGGACACTGAAGCTTTCTTT.

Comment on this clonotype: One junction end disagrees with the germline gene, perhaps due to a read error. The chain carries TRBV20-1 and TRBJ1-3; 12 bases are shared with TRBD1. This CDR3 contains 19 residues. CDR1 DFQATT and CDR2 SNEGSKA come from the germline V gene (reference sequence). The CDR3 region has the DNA TGCAGGGCTAGAGCTCCGGGACAGGGGGCCGGAGGCAGTGGAAACACCATATATTTT. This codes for CRARAPGQGAGGSGNTIYF.

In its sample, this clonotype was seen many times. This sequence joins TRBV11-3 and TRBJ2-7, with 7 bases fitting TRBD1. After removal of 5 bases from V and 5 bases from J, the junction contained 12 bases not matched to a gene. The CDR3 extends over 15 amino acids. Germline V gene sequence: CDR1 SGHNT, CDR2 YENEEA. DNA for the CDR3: TGTGCCAGCAGCAGCTCCGGGACAGCTTACCACGAGCAGTACTTC. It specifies CASSSSGTAYHEQYF.

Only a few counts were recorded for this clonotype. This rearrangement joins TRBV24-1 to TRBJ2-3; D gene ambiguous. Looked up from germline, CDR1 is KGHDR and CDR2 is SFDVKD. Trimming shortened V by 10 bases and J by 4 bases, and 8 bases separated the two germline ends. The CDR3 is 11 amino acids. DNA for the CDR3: TGTGCCACGTGGAGCTCAGATACGCAGTATTTT. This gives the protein CATWSSDTQYF.

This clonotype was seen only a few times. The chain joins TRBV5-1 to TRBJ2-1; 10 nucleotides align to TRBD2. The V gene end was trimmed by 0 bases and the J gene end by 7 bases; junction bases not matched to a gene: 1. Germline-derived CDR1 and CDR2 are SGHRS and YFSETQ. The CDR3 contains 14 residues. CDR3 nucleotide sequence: TGCGCCAGCAGCTTGGAACTAGCGGGGAATGAGCAGTTCTTC. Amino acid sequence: CASSLELAGNEQFF.

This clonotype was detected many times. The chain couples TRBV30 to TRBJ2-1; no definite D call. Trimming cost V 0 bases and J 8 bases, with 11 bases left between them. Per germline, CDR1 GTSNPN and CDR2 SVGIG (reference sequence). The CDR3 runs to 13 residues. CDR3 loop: CAWSVRRQDEQFF. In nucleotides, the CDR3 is TGTGCCTGGAGTGTACGCAGGCAAGATGAGCAGTTCTTC.

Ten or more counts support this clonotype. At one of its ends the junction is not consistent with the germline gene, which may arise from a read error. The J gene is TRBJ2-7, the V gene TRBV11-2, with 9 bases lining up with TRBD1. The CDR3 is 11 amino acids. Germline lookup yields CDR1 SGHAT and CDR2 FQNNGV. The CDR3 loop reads CASSLRDRAHF. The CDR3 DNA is TGTGCCAGCAGCTTACGGGACAGGGCACACTTC.

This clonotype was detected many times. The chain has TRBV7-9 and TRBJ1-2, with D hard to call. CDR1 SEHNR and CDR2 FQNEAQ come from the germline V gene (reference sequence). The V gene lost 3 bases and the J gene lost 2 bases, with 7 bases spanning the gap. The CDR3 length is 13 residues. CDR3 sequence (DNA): TGTGCCAGCAGCTTTTCACACAACTATGGCTACACCTTC. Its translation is CASSFSHNYGYTF.

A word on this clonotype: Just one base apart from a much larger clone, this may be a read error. The CDR3 sequence is CSARPHKGGVNEQFF. In nucleotides, the CDR3 is TGCAGTGCCCGGCCCCATAAGGGGGGAGTAAATGAGCAGTTCTTC. The rearrangement links TRBV20-1 to TRBJ2-1; the D gene could be TRBD1 or TRBD2 (6 bases each). V lost 6 bases and J 7 bases, leaving 22 bases between the germline ends. CDR3 length: 15 residues. Germline values: CDR1 DFQATT, CDR2 SNEGSKA (reference sequence).

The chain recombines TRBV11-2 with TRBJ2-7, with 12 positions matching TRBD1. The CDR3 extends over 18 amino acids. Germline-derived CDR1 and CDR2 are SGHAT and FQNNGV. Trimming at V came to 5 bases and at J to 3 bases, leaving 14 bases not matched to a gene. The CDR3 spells CASSPGQGAIRIDYEQYF. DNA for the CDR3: TGTGCCAGCAGCCCGGGACAGGGGGCGATTAGGATCGACTACGAGCAGTACTTC.

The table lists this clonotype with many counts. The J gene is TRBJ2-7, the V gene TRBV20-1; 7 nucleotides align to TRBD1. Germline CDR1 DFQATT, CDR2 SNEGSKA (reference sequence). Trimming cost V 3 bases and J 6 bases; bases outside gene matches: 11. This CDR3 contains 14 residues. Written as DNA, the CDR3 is TGCAGTGCTAGTCGACAGGGTAAAGATTCCGAGCAGTACTTC. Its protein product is CSASRQGKDSEQYF.

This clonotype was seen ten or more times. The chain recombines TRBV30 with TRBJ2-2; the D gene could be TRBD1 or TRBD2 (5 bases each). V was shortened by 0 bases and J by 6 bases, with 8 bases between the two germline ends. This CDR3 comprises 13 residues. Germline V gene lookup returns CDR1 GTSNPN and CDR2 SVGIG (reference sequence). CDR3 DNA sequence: TGTGCCTGGAGTGTAACGGGGCCCGGGGAGCTGTTTTTT. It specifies CAWSVTGPGELFF.

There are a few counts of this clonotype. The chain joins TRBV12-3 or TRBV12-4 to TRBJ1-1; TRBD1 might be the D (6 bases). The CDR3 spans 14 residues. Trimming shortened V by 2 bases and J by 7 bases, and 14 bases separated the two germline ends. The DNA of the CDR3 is TGTGCCAGCAGTTTACTCCGGGACACCAGTGAAGCTTTCTTT. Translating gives CASSLLRDTSEAFF.

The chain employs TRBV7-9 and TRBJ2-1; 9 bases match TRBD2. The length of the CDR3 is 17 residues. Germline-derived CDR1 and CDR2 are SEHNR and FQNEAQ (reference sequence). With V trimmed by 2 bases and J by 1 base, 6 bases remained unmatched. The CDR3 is CASSLFRGRGSYNEQFF. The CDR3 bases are TGTGCCAGCAGCTTATTTCGCGGGAGGGGTTCCTACAATGAGCAGTTCTTC. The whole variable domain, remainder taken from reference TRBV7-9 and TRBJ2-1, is DTGVSQNPRHKITKRGQNVTFRCDPISEHNRLYWYRQTLGQGPEFLTYFQNEAQLEKSRLLSDRFSAERPKGSFSTLEIQRTEQGDSAMYLCASSLFRGRGSYNEQFFGPGTRLTVL.

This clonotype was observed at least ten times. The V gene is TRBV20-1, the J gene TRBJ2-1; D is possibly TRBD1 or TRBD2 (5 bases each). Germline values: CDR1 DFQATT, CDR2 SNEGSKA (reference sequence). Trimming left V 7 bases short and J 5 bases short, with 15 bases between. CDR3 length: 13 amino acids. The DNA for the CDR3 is TGCAGTGTTCGGGACCGGGGTCACAATGAGCAGTTCTTC. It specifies CSVRDRGHNEQFF.

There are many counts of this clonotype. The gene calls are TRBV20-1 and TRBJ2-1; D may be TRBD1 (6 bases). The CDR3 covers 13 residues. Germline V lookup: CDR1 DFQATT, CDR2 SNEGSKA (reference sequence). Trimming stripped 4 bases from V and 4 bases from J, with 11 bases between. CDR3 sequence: CSATGTTYNEQFF. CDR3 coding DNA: TGCAGTGCTACCGGGACAACTTACAATGAGCAGTTCTTC.

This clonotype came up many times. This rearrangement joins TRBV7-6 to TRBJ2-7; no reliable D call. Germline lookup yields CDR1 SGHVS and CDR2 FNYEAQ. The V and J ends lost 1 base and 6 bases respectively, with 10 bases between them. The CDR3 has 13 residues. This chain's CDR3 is CASSLEGVGEQYF. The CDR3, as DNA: TGTGCCAGCAGCTTAGAAGGTGTGGGCGAGCAGTACTTC. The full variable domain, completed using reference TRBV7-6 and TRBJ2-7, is GAGVSQSPRYKVTKRGQDVALRCDPISGHVSLYWYRQALGQGPEFLTYFNYEAQQDKSGLPNDRFSAERPEGSISTLTIQRTEQRDSAMYRCASSLEGVGEQYFGPGTRLTVT.

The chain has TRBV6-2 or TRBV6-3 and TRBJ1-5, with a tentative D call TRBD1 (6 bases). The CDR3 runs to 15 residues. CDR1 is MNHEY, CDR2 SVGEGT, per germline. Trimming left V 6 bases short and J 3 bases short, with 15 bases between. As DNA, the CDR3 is TGTGCCAGCAGAGGACAGTTGGCGGCCAATCAGCCCCAGCATTTT. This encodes CASRGQLAANQPQHF.

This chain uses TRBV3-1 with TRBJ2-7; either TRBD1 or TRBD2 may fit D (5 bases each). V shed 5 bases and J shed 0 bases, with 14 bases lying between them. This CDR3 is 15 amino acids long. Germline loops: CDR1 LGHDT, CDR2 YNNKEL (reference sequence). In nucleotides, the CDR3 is TGTGCCAGCAGCGCCGGGGCCAGTCCCTCCTACGAGCAGTACTTC. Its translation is CASSAGASPSYEQYF.